The clone carrying this T cell receptor beta chain was observed once. The entry originates in a study of blood T cell repertoires in COVID-19. Study overall: Donors in the United States, Italy and Spain gave samples during acute or convalescent COVID-19.

Germline lookup yields CDR1 SGDLS and CDR2 YYNGEE. CDR3 size: 15 residues. The germline V and J ends were trimmed by 1 base and 8 bases, with 15 bases remaining between them. The repertoire was sequenced with immunoSEQ multiplex PCR; TCRdb's copy has only in-frame clones and lacks some. The repertoire holds fewer than 450,000 clones, with about 90% as singletons. Self-reported history from a screening survey and questionnaire set each donor's cohort. The sequenced sample was PBMCs or T cells enriched from blood (not recorded which). The rearrangement uses TRBV9 and TRBJ1-4; D is undetermined. This receptor was obtained from a man younger than 35 who had recovered from COVID-19. The CDR3 loop reads CASSVLSEASEKLFF. DNA of the CDR3: TGTGCCAGCAGCGTATTATCAGAGGCGAGCGAAAAACTGTTTTTT.